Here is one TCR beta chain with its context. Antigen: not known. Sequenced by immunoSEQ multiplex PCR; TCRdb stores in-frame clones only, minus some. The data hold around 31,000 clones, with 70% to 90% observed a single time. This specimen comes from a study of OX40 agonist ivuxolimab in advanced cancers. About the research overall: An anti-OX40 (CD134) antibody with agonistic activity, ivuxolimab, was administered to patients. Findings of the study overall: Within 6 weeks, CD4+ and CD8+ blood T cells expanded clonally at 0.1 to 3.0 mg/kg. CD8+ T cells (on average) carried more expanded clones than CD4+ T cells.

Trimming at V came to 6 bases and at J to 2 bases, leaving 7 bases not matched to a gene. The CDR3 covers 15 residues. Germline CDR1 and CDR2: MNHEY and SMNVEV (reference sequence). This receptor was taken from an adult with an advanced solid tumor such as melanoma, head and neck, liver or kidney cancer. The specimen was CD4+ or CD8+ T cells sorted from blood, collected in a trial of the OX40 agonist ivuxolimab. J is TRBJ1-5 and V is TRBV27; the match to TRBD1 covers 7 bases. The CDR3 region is CASRIGGFGNQPQHF. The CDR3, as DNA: TGTGCCAGCAGAATAGGGGGCTTCGGCAATCAGCCCCAGCATTTT.